The clone carrying this T cell receptor (beta chain) was counted a few times. The antigen is undetermined. The sample comes from a study of T-cell reconstitution after alpha-beta-depleted transplantation in children. The study, taken as a whole, reports: One year post-transplant, T-cell counts and diversity were largely derived from T cells produced anew. The origin of alpha-beta T cells about two months after transplant was reportedly several hundred expanded graft clones.

Molecular barcoding with unique molecular identifiers was used for the TCRbeta library. TCRdb recomputed calls from the PCR reads with MiXCR, one row per CDR3 protein. The table includes 250,000 to 400,000 distinct CDR3 sequences, approximately 23% detected once. The junction had 8 bases not matched to a gene; V was cut back by 1 base and J by 6 bases. This CDR3 is built from 15 residues. The sample consisted of PBMCs, mostly from graft donor cells, taken 180 days after TCRalphabeta/CD19-depleted stem cell transplant. V and J are TRBV12-3 or TRBV12-4 and TRBJ1-2; 7 positions match TRBD1. The TCR comes from a male patient younger than 18 who had a stem cell transplant for acute lymphoblastic leukemia, so the T cells may come from the graft donor. The CDR3 is CASSLVTPTGNGYTF. CDR3 in DNA: TGTGCCAGCAGTTTAGTCACCCCGACAGGGAATGGCTACACCTTC.